These 5 T cell receptor beta chains originate from one sample sequenced in a study of T cells after yellow fever vaccination. TCRdb ran MiXCR on the 5' RACE reads and lists one entry per CDR3 protein. The sample shows about 320,000 distinct CDR3 sequences, 9.5% to 15% of them seen only once. Sequenced material: CD4+ T cells sorted from PBMCs, taken 15 days after the yellow fever booster vaccination. The receptors shown here come from a man aged 18 to 29 who received the YFV17D yellow fever vaccine.

This clonotype was detected only a few times. The chain recombines TRBV9 with TRBJ2-3, with D tentatively TRBD2 (7 bases). Germline CDR1 and CDR2: SGDLS and YYNGEE. V lost 10 bases and J 2 bases, leaving 23 bases between the germline ends. The CDR3 is made up of 16 amino acids. CDR3 sequence: CAYRWDGGPITDTQYF. For the CDR3, the DNA is TGTGCCTATCGGTGGGACGGGGGGCCGATCACAGATACGCAGTATTTT.

V and J are TRBV28 and TRBJ1-4; D uncertain. CDR3 length equals 12 residues. CDR1 and CDR2 (germline): MDHEN, SYDVKM. Between the trimmed V and J ends, which lost 4 bases and 8 bases, there was a span of 8 bases. CDR3 sequence (DNA): TGTGCCAGCAGTTCCCCAGGAGAAAAACTGTTTTTT. Translation gives CASSSPGEKLFF.

This clonotype has only a few counts. The rearrangement links TRBV29-1 to TRBJ2-1; D might be TRBD1 (5 bases). The CDR3 is made up of 14 amino acids. Trimming left V 4 bases short and J 10 bases short, with 20 bases between. Germline V CDR1 and CDR2: SQVTM, ANQGSEA. CDR3 sequence reads: CSVVRGRLVGEQFF. The CDR3, as DNA: TGCAGCGTTGTTAGGGGCCGTCTAGTAGGCGAGCAGTTCTTC.

The rearrangement uses TRBV5-6 and TRBJ2-3, with D maybe TRBD2 (6 bases). CDR3 length: 15 amino acids. V shed 3 bases and J shed 10 bases, with 21 bases lying between them. Germline V lookup: CDR1 SGHDT, CDR2 YYEEEE. The CDR3 is CASSSWEDLESAQYF. CDR3 coding DNA: TGTGCCAGCAGCTCCTGGGAGGACCTTGAATCGGCGCAGTATTTT.

The chain combines TRBV27 with TRBJ1-4; 7 nucleotides align to TRBD1. The junction had 8 bases not matched to a gene; V was cut back by 2 bases and J by 8 bases. Germline V CDR1 and CDR2: MNHEY, SMNVEV (reference sequence). There are 15 residues in the CDR3. Here the CDR3 DNA reads TGTGCCAGCAGTTTACGAACAGGGGCGGGGGAAAAACTGTTTTTT. This translates into CASSLRTGAGEKLFF.